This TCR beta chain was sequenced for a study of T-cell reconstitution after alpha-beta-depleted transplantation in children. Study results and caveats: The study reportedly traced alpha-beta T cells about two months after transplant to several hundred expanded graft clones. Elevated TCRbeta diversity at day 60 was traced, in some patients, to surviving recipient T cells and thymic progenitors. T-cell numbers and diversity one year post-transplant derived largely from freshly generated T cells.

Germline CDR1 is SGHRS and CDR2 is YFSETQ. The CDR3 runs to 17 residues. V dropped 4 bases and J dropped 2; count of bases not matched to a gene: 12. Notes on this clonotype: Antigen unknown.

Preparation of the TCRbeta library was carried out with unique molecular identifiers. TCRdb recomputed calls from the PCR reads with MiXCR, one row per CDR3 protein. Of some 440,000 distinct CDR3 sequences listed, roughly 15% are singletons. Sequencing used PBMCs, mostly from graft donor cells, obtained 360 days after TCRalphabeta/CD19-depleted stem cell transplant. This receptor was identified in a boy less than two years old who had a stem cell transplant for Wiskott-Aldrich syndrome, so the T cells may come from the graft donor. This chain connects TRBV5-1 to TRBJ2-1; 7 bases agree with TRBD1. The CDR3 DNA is TGCGCCAGCAGCCAACCCATGACAGGGTCAACCTACAATGAGCAGTTCTTC. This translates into CASSQPMTGSTYNEQFF.